The source of this TCR beta chain is a study of blood T cell repertoires in COVID-19. Across the whole study: Donors in the United States, Italy and Spain gave samples during acute or convalescent COVID-19. In each case, the material was cDNA or gDNA derived from T cells, B-cell-depleted T cells, or PBMCs.

The germline V gene has CDR1 KGHDR and CDR2 SFDVKD. The CDR3 length is 18 residues. Unmatched junction bases numbered 16, after V lost 4 bases and J lost 6 bases. Produced via immunoSEQ multiplex PCR; TCRdb's table is partial and in-frame only. The table shows some 230,000 clones, with about 80% occurring only once. The sequencing input was peripheral blood. The receptor was derived from a woman aged 30 to 39 who had recovered from COVID-19. The chain uses TRBV24-1 and TRBJ2-2; the match to TRBD1 covers 7 bases. CDR3 nucleotide sequence: TGTGCCACCAGTGACCATACCCTAGGGGGCAGGGAAGCCGGGGAGCTGTTTTTT. Its protein is CATSDHTLGGREAGELFF.